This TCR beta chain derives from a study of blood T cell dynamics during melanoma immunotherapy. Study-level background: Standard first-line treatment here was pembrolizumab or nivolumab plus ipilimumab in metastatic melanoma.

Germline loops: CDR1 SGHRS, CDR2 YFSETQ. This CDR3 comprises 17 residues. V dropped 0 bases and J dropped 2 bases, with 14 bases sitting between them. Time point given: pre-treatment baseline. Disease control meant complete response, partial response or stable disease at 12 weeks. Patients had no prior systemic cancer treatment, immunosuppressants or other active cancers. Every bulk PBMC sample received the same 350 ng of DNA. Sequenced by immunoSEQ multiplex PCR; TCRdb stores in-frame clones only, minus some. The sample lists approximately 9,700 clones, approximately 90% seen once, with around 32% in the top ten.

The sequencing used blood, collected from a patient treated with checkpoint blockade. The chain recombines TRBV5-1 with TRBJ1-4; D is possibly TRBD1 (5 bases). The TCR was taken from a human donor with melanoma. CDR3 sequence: CASSLVRQGGTNEKLFF. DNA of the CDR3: TGCGCCAGCAGCTTGGTGCGTCAGGGCGGGACTAATGAAAAACTGTTTTTT. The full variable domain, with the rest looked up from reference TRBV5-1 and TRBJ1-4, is KAGVTQTPRYLIKTRGQQVTLSCSPISGHRSVSWYQQTPGQGLQFLFEYFSETQRNKGNFPGRFSGRQFSNSRSEMNVSTLELGDSALYLCASSLVRQGGTNEKLFFGSGTQLSVL.